This T cell receptor beta chain was documented in a study of response to subunit inactivated influenza vaccine. Study-wide results and limits: Researchers suggested that each seasonal influenza vaccination recruits few new T cells.

TCRdb reprocessed the RT-PCR reads with MiXCR, giving one entry per CDR3 protein. The table includes under 850,000 distinct CDR3 sequences, around 20% detected once. Germline V CDR1 and CDR2: MNHEY, SVGEGT. This CDR3 is built from 15 residues. Losses at the gene ends were 10 bases for V and 3 bases for J; bases not matched to a gene: 10. Only one count was recorded for this clonotype. Its antigen is currently unknown. The chain has TRBV6-2 or TRBV6-3 and TRBJ2-5, with TRBD2 identical over 11 bases. The specimen was PBMCs from blood, collected roughly 5 days after vaccination. This receptor was taken from a man between 50 and 59 years old who received an inactivated influenza vaccine. The CDR3 region is CATIPGLAAKETQYF. DNA for the CDR3: TGTGCCACCATCCCGGGACTAGCGGCAAAAGAGACCCAGTACTTC.